Below, 9 T cell receptor beta chains from the same sample are listed, as sequenced in a study of cytomegalovirus exposure and HLA in healthy donors. The PCR contained 60 Vbeta and 13 Jbeta primers. Profiled with immunoSEQ multiplex PCR; TCRdb holds only in-frame clones, not every one. The top ten clones hold 2% to 2.5% of a sample with about 180,000 clones, 76% of them seen once. The material sequenced was PBMCs. These TCRs come from a woman in her thirties in good health and CMV-seropositive.

This chain uses TRBV9 with TRBJ1-6; 8 bases match TRBD1. The ends lost 0 bases at V and 7 bases at J; junction bases unmatched: 12. Germline V gene sequence: CDR1 SGDLS, CDR2 YYNGEE. This CDR3 has 18 residues. The CDR3 here is CASSVEPRGGQGNSPLHF. DNA for the CDR3: TGTGCCAGCAGCGTAGAACCCAGGGGCGGACAGGGCAATTCACCCCTCCACTTT.

The genes are TRBV15 and TRBJ2-5; 15 bases line up with TRBD2. Germline loops: CDR1 LNHNV, CDR2 YYDKDF (reference sequence). The J segment lost 0 bases and the V segment lost 5 bases, leaving 4 bases of the junction unmatched. The CDR3 has 17 amino acids. The CDR3 coding sequence is TGTGCCACCAGCCAGGGACTAGCGGGGGGACACCAAGAGACCCAGTACTTC. Its protein product is CATSQGLAGGHQETQYF. Full variable domain (missing parts from reference TRBV15 and TRBJ2-5): DAMVIQNPRYQVTQFGKPVTLSCSQTLNHNVMYWYQQKSSQAPKLLFHYYDKDFNNEADTPDNFQSRRPNTSFCFLDIRSPGLGDTAMYLCATSQGLAGGHQETQYFGPGTRLLVL.

V is TRBV4-1 and J is TRBJ2-7; tentatively, D is TRBD2 (5 bases). Germline V gene data show CDR1 as MGHRA and CDR2 as YSYEKL. The CDR3 is 14 residues long. V was cut by 2 bases and J by 1 base, with 9 bases left in between. This CDR3 reads CASSQIRGSYEQYF. The CDR3 DNA reads TGCGCCAGCAGCCAAATAAGAGGGTCCTACGAGCAGTACTTC.

The chain combines TRBV18 with TRBJ2-3; 8 bases match TRBD1. CDR1 and CDR2 (germline): KGHSH, LQKENI. V was pared by 6 bases and J by 3 bases, with 11 bases of the junction left unmatched. The CDR3 is made up of 16 amino acids. The DNA of the CDR3 is TGTGCCAGCTCGTCTGGACGACAGGGGCTGACAGATACGCAGTATTTT. Translating it yields CASSSGRQGLTDTQYF.

V usage is TRBV9 and J usage is TRBJ1-1, with a weak D call TRBD1 (6 bases). V lost 4 bases and J 7 bases, leaving 11 bases between the germline ends. Germline V gene sequence: CDR1 SGDLS, CDR2 YYNGEE. The CDR3 is 12 residues long. The CDR3 DNA is TGTGCCAGCAGCCCAGAGGGGGTTGAAGCTTTCTTT. Translation gives CASSPEGVEAFF.

The chain employs TRBV5-1 and TRBJ1-2, with a weak D call TRBD1 (5 bases). The CDR3 sequence is 14 residues long. Germline V gene data show CDR1 as SGHRS and CDR2 as YFSETQ. Trimming shortened V by 4 bases and J by 1 base, and 11 bases separated the two germline ends. CDR3 in amino acids: CASSPGGVNYGYTF. For the CDR3, the DNA is TGCGCCAGCAGCCCGGGAGGGGTTAACTATGGCTACACCTTC. The variable domain in full, with the rest retrieved from reference TRBV5-1 and TRBJ1-2, is KAGVTQTPRYLIKTRGQQVTLSCSPISGHRSVSWYQQTPGQGLQFLFEYFSETQRNKGNFPGRFSGRQFSNSRSEMNVSTLELGDSALYLCASSPGGVNYGYTFGSGTRLTVV.

This sequence joins TRBV28 and TRBJ2-1; 12 bases agree with TRBD2. J was trimmed by 6 bases and V by 2 bases; bases with no gene match: 2. The CDR3 is made up of 15 amino acids. Germline CDR1 and CDR2: MDHEN and SYDVKM. CDR3 amino acids: CASSLLAGGGNEQFF. Written as DNA, the CDR3 is TGTGCCAGCAGTTTACTAGCGGGGGGGGGCAATGAGCAGTTCTTC. Full variable domain (missing parts from reference TRBV28 and TRBJ2-1): DVKVTQSSRYLVKRTGEKVFLECVQDMDHENMFWYRQDPGLGLRLIYFSYDVKMKEKGDIPEGYSVSREKKERFSLILESASTNQTSMYLCASSLLAGGGNEQFFGPGTRLTVL.

The V and J genes are TRBV11-2 and TRBJ2-5; D possibly corresponds to TRBD1 (5 bases). V gave up 1 base and J gave up 2 bases, with 5 bases separating them. Germline-derived CDR1 and CDR2 are SGHAT and FQNNGV. CDR3 length equals 13 residues. In DNA, the CDR3 is TGTGCCAGCAGCTTAGGACAGCAAGAGACCCAGTACTTC. Encoded protein: CASSLGQQETQYF.

Concerning this clone: This sample also contains other DNA sequences that code for the same CDR3. The gene calls are TRBV30 and TRBJ2-7, with 8 bases fitting TRBD1. Germline V gene data show CDR1 as GTSNPN and CDR2 as SVGIG (reference sequence). Trimming took 0 bases from V and 2 from J; bases not matched to a gene: 9. The CDR3 extends over 16 amino acids. The DNA of the CDR3 is TGTGCCTGGAGTGTACAGGGGGTTCCGGGGCCCTACGAGCAGTACTTC. This codes for CAWSVQGVPGPYEQYF. Combining the CDR3 with reference TRBV30 and TRBJ2-7 gives the whole variable domain SQTIHQWPATLVQPVGSPLSLECTVEGTSNPNLYWYRQAAGRGLQLLFYSVGIGQISSEVPQNLSASRPQDRQFILSSKKLLLSDSGFYLCAWSVQGVPGPYEQYFGPGTRLTVT.